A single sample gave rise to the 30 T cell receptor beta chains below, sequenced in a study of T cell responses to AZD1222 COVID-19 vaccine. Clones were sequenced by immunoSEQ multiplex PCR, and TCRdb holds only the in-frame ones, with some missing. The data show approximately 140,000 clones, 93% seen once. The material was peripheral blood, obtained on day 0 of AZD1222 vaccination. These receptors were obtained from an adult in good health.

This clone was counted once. CDR3: CASSLGGTGNSPLHF. DNA of the CDR3: TGTGCCAGCAGCTTGGGGGGGACAGGGAATTCACCCCTCCACTTT. The chain recombines TRBV5-4 with TRBJ1-6; 9 bases align to TRBD1. With 0 bases clipped from V and 7 bases from J, the junction kept 2 bases outside the gene matches. Germline V gene data show CDR1 as SGHNT and CDR2 as YYREEE (reference sequence). The CDR3 contains 15 residues.

The CDR3 coding sequence is TGTGCCAGCATTAACGTCAGGGGGCAATACTATGGCTACACCTTC. Translated, it gives CASINVRGQYYGYTF. The rearrangement uses TRBV28 and TRBJ1-2; TRBD1 matches at 8 bases. The trim removed 7 bases at V and 3 bases at J, leaving 10 bases unmatched. This CDR3 spans 15 amino acids. Per germline, CDR1 MDHEN and CDR2 SYDVKM.

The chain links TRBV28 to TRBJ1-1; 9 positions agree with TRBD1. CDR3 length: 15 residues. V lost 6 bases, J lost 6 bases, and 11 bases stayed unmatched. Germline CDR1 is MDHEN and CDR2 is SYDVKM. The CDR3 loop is CASSEPTGGEAEAFF. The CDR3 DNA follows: TGTGCCAGCAGCGAGCCTACAGGGGGCGAGGCTGAAGCTTTCTTT.

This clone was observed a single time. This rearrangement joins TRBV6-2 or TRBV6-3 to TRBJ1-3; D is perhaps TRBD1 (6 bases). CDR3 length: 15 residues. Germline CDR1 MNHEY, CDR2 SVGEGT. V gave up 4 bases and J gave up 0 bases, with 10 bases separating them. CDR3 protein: CASSLTGLSGNTIYF. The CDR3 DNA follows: TGTGCCAGCAGTTTGACAGGCCTCTCTGGAAACACCATATATTTT.

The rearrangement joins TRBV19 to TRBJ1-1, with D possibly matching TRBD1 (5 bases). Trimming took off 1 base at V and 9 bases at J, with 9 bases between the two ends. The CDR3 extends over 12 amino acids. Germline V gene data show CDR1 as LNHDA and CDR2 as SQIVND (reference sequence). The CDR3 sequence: CASSIVGTQAFF. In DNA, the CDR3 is TGTGCCAGTAGTATAGTAGGGACTCAAGCTTTCTTT.

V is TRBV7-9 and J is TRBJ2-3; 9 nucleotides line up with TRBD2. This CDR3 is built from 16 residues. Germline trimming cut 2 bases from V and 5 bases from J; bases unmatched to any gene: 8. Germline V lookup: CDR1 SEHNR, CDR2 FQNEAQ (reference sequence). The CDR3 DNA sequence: TGTGCCAGCAGCTTAATGGGGACTAGCTGGGGAGATACGCAGTATTTT. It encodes CASSLMGTSWGDTQYF.

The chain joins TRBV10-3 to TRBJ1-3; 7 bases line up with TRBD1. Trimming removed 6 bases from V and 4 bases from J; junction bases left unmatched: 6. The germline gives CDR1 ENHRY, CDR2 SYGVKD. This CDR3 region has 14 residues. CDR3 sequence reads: CAIRLQGTGNTIYF. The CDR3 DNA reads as TGTGCCATCAGGTTACAGGGGACGGGAAACACCATATATTTT.

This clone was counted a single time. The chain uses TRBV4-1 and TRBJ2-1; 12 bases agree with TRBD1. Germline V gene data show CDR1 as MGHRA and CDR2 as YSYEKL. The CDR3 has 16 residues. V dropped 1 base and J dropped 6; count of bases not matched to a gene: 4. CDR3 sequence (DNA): TGCGCCAGCAGCCAAGTAGGGACAGGGGGCTTCAATGAGCAGTTCTTC. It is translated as CASSQVGTGGFNEQFF.

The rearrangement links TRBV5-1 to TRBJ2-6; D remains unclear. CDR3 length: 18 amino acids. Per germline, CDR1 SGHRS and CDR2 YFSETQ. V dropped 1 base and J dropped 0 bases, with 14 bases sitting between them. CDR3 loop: CASSLRAEINSGANVLTF. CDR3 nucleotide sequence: TGCGCCAGCAGCTTGAGGGCAGAGATTAACTCTGGGGCCAACGTCCTGACTTTC. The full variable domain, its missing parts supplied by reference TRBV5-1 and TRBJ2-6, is KAGVTQTPRYLIKTRGQQVTLSCSPISGHRSVSWYQQTPGQGLQFLFEYFSETQRNKGNFPGRFSGRQFSNSRSEMNVSTLELGDSALYLCASSLRAEINSGANVLTFGAGSRLTVL.

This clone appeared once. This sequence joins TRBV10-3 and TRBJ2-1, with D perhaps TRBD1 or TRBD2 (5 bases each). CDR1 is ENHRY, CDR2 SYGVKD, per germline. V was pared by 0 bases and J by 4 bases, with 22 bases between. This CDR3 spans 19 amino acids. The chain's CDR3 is CAISESPIKKGRGYNEQFF. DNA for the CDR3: TGTGCCATCAGTGAGTCCCCAATTAAAAAGGGGAGAGGGTACAATGAGCAGTTCTTC.

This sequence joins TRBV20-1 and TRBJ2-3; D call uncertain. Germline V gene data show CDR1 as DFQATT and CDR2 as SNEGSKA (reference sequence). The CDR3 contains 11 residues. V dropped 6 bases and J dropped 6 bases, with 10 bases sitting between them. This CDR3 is CSASTTDTQYF. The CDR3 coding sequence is TGCAGTGCCTCCACTACGGATACGCAGTATTTT.

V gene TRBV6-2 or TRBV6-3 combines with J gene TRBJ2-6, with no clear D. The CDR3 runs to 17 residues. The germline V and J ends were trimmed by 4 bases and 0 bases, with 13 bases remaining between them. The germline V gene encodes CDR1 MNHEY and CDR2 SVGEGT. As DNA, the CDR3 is TGTGCCAGCAGTTTCAGCCTTCATAACTCTGGGGCCAACGTCCTGACTTTC. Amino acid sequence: CASSFSLHNSGANVLTF.

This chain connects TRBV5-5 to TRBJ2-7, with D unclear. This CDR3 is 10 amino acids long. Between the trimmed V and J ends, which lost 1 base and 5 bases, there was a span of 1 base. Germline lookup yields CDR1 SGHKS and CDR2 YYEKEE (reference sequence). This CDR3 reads CASSLNEQYF. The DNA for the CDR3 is TGTGCCAGCAGCTTGAACGAGCAGTACTTC.

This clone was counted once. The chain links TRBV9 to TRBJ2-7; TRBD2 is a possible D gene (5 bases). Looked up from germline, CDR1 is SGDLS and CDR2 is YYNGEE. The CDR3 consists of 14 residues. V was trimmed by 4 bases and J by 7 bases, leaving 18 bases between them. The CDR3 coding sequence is TGTGCCAGCAGCCGACACGGAGGTTCCAAAGAGCAGTACTTC. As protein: CASSRHGGSKEQYF.

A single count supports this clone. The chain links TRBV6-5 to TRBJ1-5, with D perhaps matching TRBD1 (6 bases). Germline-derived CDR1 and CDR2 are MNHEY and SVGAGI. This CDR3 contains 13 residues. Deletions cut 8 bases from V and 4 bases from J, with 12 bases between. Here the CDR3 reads CASSDRRNQPQHF. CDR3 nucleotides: TGTGCCAGCTCGGACAGACGAAATCAGCCCCAGCATTTT.

CDR3 loop: CASSYGGSVDNEQFF. CDR3 in DNA: TGTGCCAGCAGTTACGGCGGGAGTGTTGACAATGAGCAGTTCTTC. The chain uses TRBV6-5 and TRBJ2-1, with 7 bases matching TRBD2. The CDR3 contains 15 residues. Germline-derived CDR1 and CDR2 are MNHEY and SVGAGI. The J segment lost 5 bases and the V segment lost 2 bases, leaving 6 bases of the junction unmatched.

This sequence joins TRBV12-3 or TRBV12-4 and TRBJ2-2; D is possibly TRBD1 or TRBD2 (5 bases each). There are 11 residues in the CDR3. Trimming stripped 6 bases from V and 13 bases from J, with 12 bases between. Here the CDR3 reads CASSHSGRLFF. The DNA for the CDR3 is TGTGCCAGCAGCCACTCGGGACGGCTGTTTTTT.

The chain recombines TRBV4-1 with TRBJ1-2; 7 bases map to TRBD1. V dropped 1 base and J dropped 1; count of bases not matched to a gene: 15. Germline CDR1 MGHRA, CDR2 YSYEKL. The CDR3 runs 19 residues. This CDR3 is CASSQGPPGQSLFNYGYTF. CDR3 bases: TGCGCCAGCAGCCAAGGACCTCCGGGACAGTCCCTTTTTAACTATGGCTACACCTTC.

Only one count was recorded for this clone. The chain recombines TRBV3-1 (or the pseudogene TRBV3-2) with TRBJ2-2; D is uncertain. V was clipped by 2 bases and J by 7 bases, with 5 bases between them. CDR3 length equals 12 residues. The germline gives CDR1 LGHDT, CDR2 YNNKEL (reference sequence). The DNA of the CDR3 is TGTGCCAGCAGCCAATGGGGCGGGGAGCTGTTTTTT. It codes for CASSQWGGELFF.

CDR3 bases: TGTGCCAGCAGCTTAAGCAGGCAGGGGGCAGATACGCAGTATTTT. Protein product: CASSLSRQGADTQYF. The chain couples TRBV7-3 to TRBJ2-3; 7 nucleotides match TRBD1. Germline CDR1 is SGHTA and CDR2 is FQGTGA. CDR3 length equals 15 residues. After removal of 1 base from V and 4 bases from J, the junction contained 5 bases not matched to a gene.

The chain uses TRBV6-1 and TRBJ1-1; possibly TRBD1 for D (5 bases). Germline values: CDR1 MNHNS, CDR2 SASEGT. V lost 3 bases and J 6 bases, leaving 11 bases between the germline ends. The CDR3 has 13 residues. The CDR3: CASSDPRQSEAFF. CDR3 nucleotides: TGTGCCAGCAGTGACCCACGACAGTCTGAAGCTTTCTTT.

The CDR3 reads CASSFGLSGGYTF. Written as DNA, the CDR3 is TGTGCCAGCAGTTTTGGTCTGTCGGGCGGCTACACCTTC. The chain recombines TRBV12-3 or TRBV12-4 with TRBJ1-2; no clear D gene. Trimming took 3 bases from V and 8 from J, leaving 13 bases between them. The CDR3 runs to 13 residues.

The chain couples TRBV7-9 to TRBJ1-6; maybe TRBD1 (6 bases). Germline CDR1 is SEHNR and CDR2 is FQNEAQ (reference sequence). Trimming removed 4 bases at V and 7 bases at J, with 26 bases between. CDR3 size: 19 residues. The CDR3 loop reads CASSSARGARTQANSPLHF. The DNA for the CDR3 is TGTGCCAGCAGCTCCGCCCGGGGGGCTCGGACGCAGGCGAATTCACCCCTCCACTTT.

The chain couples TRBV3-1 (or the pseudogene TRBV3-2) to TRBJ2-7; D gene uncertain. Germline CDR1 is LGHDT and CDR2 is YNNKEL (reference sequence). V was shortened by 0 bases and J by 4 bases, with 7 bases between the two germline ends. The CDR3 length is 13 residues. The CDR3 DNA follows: TGTGCCAGCAGCCAAGATACCCGATACGAGCAGTACTTC. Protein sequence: CASSQDTRYEQYF.

CDR3 nucleotide sequence: TGTGCCAGTCACCTCGGGACAGGGAGAACTGAAGCTTTCTTT. It encodes CASHLGTGRTEAFF. The rearrangement joins TRBV6-5 to TRBJ1-1; 9 bases match TRBD1. CDR1 is MNHEY and CDR2 is SVGAGI in the germline V gene. The ends lost 9 bases at V and 5 bases at J; junction bases unmatched: 10. This CDR3 is built from 14 residues.

DNA for the CDR3: TGTGCCAGCAGCAAAAAGGTAATAGCGGGGGGCCGCCGGGAGCAGTTCTTC. It encodes CASSKKVIAGGRREQFF. This chain joins TRBV21-1 and TRBJ2-1; the table calls TRBD2, which could not be checked here. TRBV21-1 is termed a pseudogene. The CDR3 contains 17 residues.

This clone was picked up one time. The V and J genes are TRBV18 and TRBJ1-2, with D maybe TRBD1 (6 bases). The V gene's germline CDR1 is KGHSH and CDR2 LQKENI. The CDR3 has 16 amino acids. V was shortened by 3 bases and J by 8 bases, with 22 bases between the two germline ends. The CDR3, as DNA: TGTGCCAGCTCACCCCCGGGACAACGGCCAGGCCAGGGCTACACCTTC. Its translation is CASSPPGQRPGQGYTF.

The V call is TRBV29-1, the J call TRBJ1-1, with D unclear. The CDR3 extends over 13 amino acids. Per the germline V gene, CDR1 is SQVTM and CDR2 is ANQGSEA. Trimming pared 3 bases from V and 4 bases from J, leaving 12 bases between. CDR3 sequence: CSVDQVGSTEAFF. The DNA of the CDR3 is TGCAGCGTTGACCAGGTAGGGAGCACTGAAGCTTTCTTT.

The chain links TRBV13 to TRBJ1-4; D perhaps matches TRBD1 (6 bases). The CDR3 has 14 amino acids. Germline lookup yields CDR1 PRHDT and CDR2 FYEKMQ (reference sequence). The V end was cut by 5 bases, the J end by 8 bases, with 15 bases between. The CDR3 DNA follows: TGTGCCAGCAGCCAGGGGTCCGGGGGAGAAAAACTGTTTTTT. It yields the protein CASSQGSGGEKLFF.

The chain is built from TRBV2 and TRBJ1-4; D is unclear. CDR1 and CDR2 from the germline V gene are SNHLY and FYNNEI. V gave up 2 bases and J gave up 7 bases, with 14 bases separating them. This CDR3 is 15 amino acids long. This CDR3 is CASSEPGSFSEKLFF. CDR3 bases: TGTGCCAGCAGTGAACCGGGGTCGTTCAGTGAAAAACTGTTTTTT.